Listed here are 25 T cell receptor beta chains from one sample, sequenced in a study of cytomegalovirus exposure and HLA in healthy donors. Primers: 60 Vbeta forward and 13 Jbeta reverse. Profiled with immunoSEQ multiplex PCR; TCRdb holds only in-frame clones, not every one. Of over 25,000 clones listed, 55% to 75% are singletons. The source material was PBMCs. The receptors come from a woman aged 50 to 60 in good health and CMV-seronegative.

V usage is TRBV11-2 and J usage is TRBJ2-5; 7 bases are shared with TRBD2. Trimming took 3 bases from V and 2 from J; bases not matched to a gene: 12. Germline CDR1 is SGHAT and CDR2 is FQNNGV. The CDR3 has 17 amino acids. The CDR3 DNA reads TGTGCCAGCAGCTTGCGAGAGGTCGGGGGGAGTCAAGAGACCCAGTACTTC. Encoded protein: CASSLREVGGSQETQYF.

The rearrangement joins TRBV4-2 to TRBJ2-1, with 10 bases lining up with TRBD2. There are 19 residues in the CDR3. With V trimmed by 4 bases and J by 3 bases, 15 bases remained unmatched. Germline CDR1 reads LGHNA; CDR2 reads YNFKEQ. The CDR3 bases are TGTGCCAGCAGCCTGGGTTGGATTGGTAGCGGGAGGAACTACAATGAGCAGTTCTTC. It translates to CASSLGWIGSGRNYNEQFF.

The chain links TRBV6-5 to TRBJ2-5, with D tentatively TRBD1 (6 bases). Trimming took 6 bases from V and 4 from J, leaving 12 bases between them. The CDR3 runs to 13 residues. The germline CDR1 and CDR2 sequences are MNHEY and SVGAGI. The CDR3 DNA reads TGTGCCAGCAGATCCTACAGGGTAGAGACCCAGTACTTC. Protein product: CASRSYRVETQYF.

The chain employs TRBV7-9 and TRBJ2-5; no reliable D call. V lost 1 base and J 3 bases, leaving 9 bases between the germline ends. Germline lookup yields CDR1 SEHNR and CDR2 FQNEAQ (reference sequence). This CDR3 has 14 amino acids. In DNA form, the CDR3 reads TGTGCCAGCAGCTTAGATCCTCCGGAAGAGACCCAGTACTTC. Translating gives CASSLDPPEETQYF.

The rearrangement links TRBV12-5 to TRBJ2-7; no clear D. The CDR3 is made up of 14 amino acids. Germline V gives CDR1 LGHNT, CDR2 FRNRAP. The germline V and J ends were trimmed by 1 base and 6 bases, with 13 bases remaining between them. CDR3 protein: CASGLGVGASEQYF. The CDR3 nucleotides read TGTGCTAGTGGTTTGGGGGTAGGAGCTTCCGAGCAGTACTTC.

The CDR3, as DNA: TGCGCCAGCCAGACAGGGGGCTCTTCGGATACGCAGTATTTT. Translated, it gives CASQTGGSSDTQYF. The V and J genes are TRBV5-1 and TRBJ2-3; 10 nucleotides agree with TRBD1. CDR1 and CDR2 (germline): SGHRS, YFSETQ. The V segment lost 7 bases and the J segment 6 bases; nucleotides outside the gene matches: 8. The CDR3 is 14 amino acids.

The rearrangement joins TRBV20-1 to TRBJ1-4; TRBD1 might be the D (5 bases). This CDR3 region has 11 residues. Trimming removed 7 bases from V and 8 bases from J, with 11 bases in between. Per the germline V gene, CDR1 is DFQATT and CDR2 is SNEGSKA (reference sequence). The CDR3: CSGQGGEKLFF. As DNA, the CDR3 is TGCAGTGGGCAGGGAGGCGAAAAACTGTTTTTT.

The V and J genes are TRBV5-1 and TRBJ1-2, with TRBD1 as a possible D gene (6 bases). The V end was cut by 0 bases, the J end by 7 bases, with 13 bases between. This CDR3 comprises 14 residues. Germline lookup yields CDR1 SGHRS and CDR2 YFSETQ. The CDR3 region is CASSLDRGAGGYTF. CDR3 nucleotides: TGCGCCAGCAGCTTGGACCGGGGGGCGGGTGGCTACACCTTC. Full variable domain (missing parts from reference TRBV5-1 and TRBJ1-2): KAGVTQTPRYLIKTRGQQVTLSCSPISGHRSVSWYQQTPGQGLQFLFEYFSETQRNKGNFPGRFSGRQFSNSRSEMNVSTLELGDSALYLCASSLDRGAGGYTFGSGTRLTVV.

V gene TRBV27 combines with J gene TRBJ1-1; D call uncertain. Trimming removed 8 bases at V and 1 base at J, with 14 bases between. Germline V gene data show CDR1 as MNHEY and CDR2 as SMNVEV (reference sequence). This CDR3 is 14 amino acids long. This CDR3 reads CASWSWAGNTEAFF. The CDR3 DNA reads TGTGCCAGCTGGTCTTGGGCGGGGAACACTGAAGCTTTCTTT.

The table lists this clone with a few counts. The chain uses TRBV15 and TRBJ1-5; tentative D call: TRBD1 (5 bases). Trimming shortened V by 5 bases and J by 6 bases, and 11 bases separated the two germline ends. From germline, CDR1 is LNHNV and CDR2 YYDKDF (reference sequence). The CDR3 has 13 residues. The CDR3 DNA is TGTGCCACCAGCGGCAGTACAGGTCAGCCCCAGCATTTT. This translates into CATSGSTGQPQHF.

The J gene is TRBJ1-4, the V gene TRBV25-1; 7 nucleotides align to TRBD1. Trimming took 5 bases from V and 7 from J; bases not matched to a gene: 7. The CDR3 is 14 residues long. The germline gives CDR1 MGHDK, CDR2 SYGVNS. DNA for the CDR3: TGTGCCAGCAGTTTTGCAGGGGGTGGTGAAAAACTGTTTTTT. Its protein product is CASSFAGGGEKLFF. Filled out from reference TRBV25-1 and TRBJ1-4, the complete variable domain reads EADIYQTPRYLVIGTGKKITLECSQTMGHDKMYWYQQDPGMELHLIHYSYGVNSTEKGDLSSESTVSRIRTEHFPLTLESARPSHTSQYLCASSFAGGGEKLFFGSGTQLSVL.

The chain combines TRBV5-4 with TRBJ2-1; 9 bases match TRBD2. CDR1 is SGHNT and CDR2 is YYREEE in the germline V gene (reference sequence). The CDR3 spans 17 residues. V trimming: 0 bases; J trimming: 6 bases; junction bases outside the gene matches: 10. CDR3 sequence: CASSLGVAGALFNEQFF. The DNA of the CDR3 is TGTGCCAGCAGCTTGGGAGTAGCGGGGGCCCTATTCAATGAGCAGTTCTTC.

This clone was found a few times. V and J are TRBV5-1 and TRBJ2-2; 10 bases are a match to TRBD2. The CDR3 contains 21 residues. The V gene's germline CDR1 is SGHRS and CDR2 YFSETQ. V dropped 4 bases and J dropped 6; count of bases not matched to a gene: 24. CDR3 in amino acids: CASSHRRTDSGRRERSGELFF. The CDR3 nucleotides are TGCGCCAGCAGCCATCGGAGGACTGATAGCGGGAGGAGGGAAAGGTCCGGGGAGCTGTTTTTT.

This clone was observed a handful of times. The chain employs TRBV5-1 and TRBJ2-7; TRBD1 might be the D (5 bases). V lost 0 bases, J lost 1 base, and 8 bases lay in between. CDR3 length equals 14 residues. Per germline, CDR1 SGHRS and CDR2 YFSETQ. The DNA of the CDR3 is TGCGCCAGCAGCTTGGAGGGGCCGTCCTACGAGCAGTACTTC. The encoded protein is CASSLEGPSYEQYF.

The CDR3 bases are TGTGCCAGCAGTTTCCCCGGGACAGGGGGCTCCTATGGCTACACCTTC. It translates to CASSFPGTGGSYGYTF. The gene calls are TRBV28 and TRBJ1-2; TRBD1 agrees at 12 bases. The CDR3 has 16 amino acids. With 3 bases clipped from V and 4 bases from J, the junction kept 6 bases outside the gene matches. Per the germline V gene, CDR1 is MDHEN and CDR2 is SYDVKM.

The CDR3 loop is CSGQEAQETQYF. CDR3 coding DNA: TGCAGCGGCCAGGAGGCCCAAGAGACCCAGTACTTC. The chain couples TRBV29-1 to TRBJ2-5; D might be TRBD2 (5 bases). Germline V gene lookup returns CDR1 SQVTM and CDR2 ANQGSEA. This CDR3 region has 12 residues. The V end lost 7 bases, the J end lost 1 base, and 10 bases lay between the germline ends.

The V and J genes are TRBV5-4 and TRBJ2-6; the match to TRBD1 covers 7 bases. The CDR3 has 17 residues. Trimming removed 2 bases from V and 4 bases from J; junction bases left unmatched: 9. CDR1 is SGHNT and CDR2 is YYREEE in the germline V gene (reference sequence). CDR3 in amino acids: CASSFTKGARGANVLTF. In nucleotides, the CDR3 is TGTGCCAGCAGCTTTACGAAGGGGGCGCGCGGGGCCAACGTCCTGACTTTC.

The chain links TRBV10-3 to TRBJ2-7; D is ambiguous. CDR1 is ENHRY, CDR2 SYGVKD, per germline. V was shortened by 2 bases and J by 2 bases, with 10 bases between the two germline ends. The CDR3 sequence is 14 residues long. CDR3: CAISELEPPYEQYF. DNA of the CDR3: TGTGCCATCAGTGAGCTGGAGCCCCCCTACGAGCAGTACTTC.

The CDR3 reads CAISQGQDLYGYTF. The CDR3 bases are TGTGCCATCTCACAGGGACAGGACTTGTATGGCTACACCTTC. This chain uses TRBV10-3 with TRBJ1-2; 8 nucleotides match TRBD1. Trimming at V came to 8 bases and at J to 5 bases, leaving 10 bases not matched to a gene. CDR3 length: 14 amino acids. Germline CDR1 is ENHRY and CDR2 is SYGVKD.

This clone was seen only once. The rearrangement joins TRBV18 to TRBJ2-3; D is unresolved. Germline-derived CDR1 and CDR2 are KGHSH and LQKENI. The V end was cut by 3 bases, the J end by 7 bases, with 8 bases between. The CDR3 is made up of 12 amino acids. The CDR3 sequence is CASSPPDYTQYF. CDR3 in DNA: TGTGCCAGCTCACCCCCCGACTATACGCAGTATTTT.

The V and J genes are TRBV7-9 and TRBJ2-7; D is possibly TRBD1 (5 bases). The germline gives CDR1 SEHNR, CDR2 FQNEAQ (reference sequence). The CDR3 loop spans 16 amino acids. Trimming took off 1 base at V and 7 bases at J, with 20 bases between the two ends. The CDR3 region is CASSLVGPQGVMEQYF. The CDR3 DNA reads as TGTGCCAGCAGCTTAGTGGGCCCTCAGGGTGTAATGGAGCAGTACTTC.

A note on this clone: One end of the junction fails to match germline, which may point to a read error. This chain uses TRBV6-1 with TRBJ1-2; 10 bases are shared with TRBD1. The CDR3 sequence is 11 residues long. Per the germline V gene, CDR1 is MNHNS and CDR2 is SASEGT. The CDR3 region is CASSDRTGGHF. DNA for the CDR3: TGTGCCAGCAGTGACAGGACAGGGGGACACTTC.

This clone was observed a few times. This rearrangement joins TRBV5-6 to TRBJ2-3; the D is unclear. The length of the CDR3 is 14 residues. V gave up 2 bases and J gave up 3 bases, with 10 bases separating them. The germline gives CDR1 SGHDT, CDR2 YYEEEE. CDR3 residues: CASSFFSETDTQYF. The CDR3 DNA follows: TGTGCCAGCAGCTTTTTCAGCGAGACAGATACGCAGTATTTT. The whole variable domain, filled in from reference TRBV5-6 and TRBJ2-3, reads DAGVTQSPTHLIKTRGQQVTLRCSPKSGHDTVSWYQQALGQGPQFIFQYYEEEERQRGNFPDRFSGHQFPNYSSELNVNALLLGDSALYLCASSFFSETDTQYFGPGTRLTVL.

This rearrangement joins TRBV7-2 to TRBJ1-1, with D uncertain. In germline, CDR1 is SGHTA, CDR2 FQGNSA. The length of the CDR3 is 13 residues. The V end lost 4 bases, the J end lost 1 base, and 7 bases lay between the germline ends. As DNA, the CDR3 is TGTGCCAGCAGCTCTCGACAGAACACTGAAGCTTTCTTT. It translates to CASSSRQNTEAFF.

V and J are TRBV6-1 and TRBJ2-2; D call uncertain. Trimming took 4 bases from V and 3 from J, leaving 9 bases between them. This CDR3 has 14 residues. Germline V gives CDR1 MNHNS, CDR2 SASEGT. The CDR3 DNA reads TGTGCCAGCAGTGGAGGATCGGACACCGGGGAGCTGTTTTTT. This codes for CASSGGSDTGELFF.